Presented here are 22 T cell receptor beta chains from one specimen sequenced in a study of blood T cell repertoires in COVID-19. Assay used: immunoSEQ multiplex PCR; TCRdb lists only in-frame clones, some missing. The sample contains around 340,000 clones, approximately 89% of which appear only once. Sequenced: peripheral blood. The source of these receptors is a woman between 55 and 75 years old with COVID-19, enrolled during active disease.

J is TRBJ1-2 and V is TRBV10-3; D perhaps matches TRBD1 (5 bases). Germline CDR1 ENHRY, CDR2 SYGVKD. The CDR3 is made up of 15 amino acids. V was shortened by 0 bases and J by 3 bases, with 11 bases between the two germline ends. This CDR3 is CAISESRGVDYGYTF. CDR3 sequence (DNA): TGTGCCATCAGTGAGTCGCGGGGGGTGGACTATGGCTACACCTTC.

This rearrangement joins TRBV5-1 to TRBJ2-5; 9 positions agree with TRBD2. CDR1 is SGHRS and CDR2 is YFSETQ in the germline V gene. The ends lost 6 bases at V and 2 bases at J; junction bases unmatched: 8. The CDR3 has 15 residues. Written as DNA, the CDR3 is TGCGCCAGCATCCCGGGGAGCGGGGGGCAAGAGACCCAGTACTTC. The encoded protein is CASIPGSGGQETQYF. Using reference TRBV5-1 and TRBJ2-5 for the parts outside the CDR3, the full variable domain is KAGVTQTPRYLIKTRGQQVTLSCSPISGHRSVSWYQQTPGQGLQFLFEYFSETQRNKGNFPGRFSGRQFSNSRSEMNVSTLELGDSALYLCASIPGSGGQETQYFGPGTRLLVL.

The chain joins TRBV6-6 to TRBJ1-5; TRBD1 matches at 9 bases. The V segment lost 8 bases and the J segment 4 bases; nucleotides outside the gene matches: 3. The CDR3 totals 13 residues. Germline loops: CDR1 MNHNY, CDR2 SVGAGI (reference sequence). The CDR3 DNA reads as TGTGCCAGCCGGGACAGGGCAAATCAGCCCCAGCATTTT. Translation: CASRDRANQPQHF.

The rearrangement links TRBV6-5 to TRBJ1-1, with D tentatively TRBD1 (6 bases). CDR3 length: 12 residues. The germline CDR1 and CDR2 sequences are MNHEY and SVGAGI. V was shortened by 8 bases and J by 3 bases, with 10 bases between the two germline ends. CDR3 sequence reads: CASSRQDTEAFF. In DNA, the CDR3 is TGTGCCAGCTCGAGACAGGACACTGAAGCTTTCTTT.

V and J are TRBV6-1 and TRBJ1-6; D perhaps matches TRBD1 (5 bases). V lost 3 bases and J lost 9, with 9 bases in between. This CDR3 region has 13 residues. From germline, CDR1 is MNHNS and CDR2 SASEGT. The CDR3 sequence is CASSDGGSSPLHF. In nucleotides, the CDR3 is TGTGCCAGCAGTGACGGGGGTAGTTCACCCCTCCACTTT.

The genes are TRBV7-2 and TRBJ2-5, with TRBD2 matching 12 bases. CDR3 length: 17 amino acids. Germline CDR1 reads SGHTA; CDR2 reads FQGNSA. The ends lost 7 bases at V and 5 bases at J; junction bases unmatched: 14. CDR3 coding DNA: TGTGCCAGCACGGGGGAGGTACTAGCGGGGGGCGCGGAGACCCAGTACTTC. Residues: CASTGEVLAGGAETQYF.

The chain has TRBV9 and TRBJ1-5; a possible D gene is TRBD1 (5 bases). The CDR3 consists of 15 residues. V shed 4 bases and J shed 6 bases, with 17 bases lying between them. The germline gives CDR1 SGDLS, CDR2 YYNGEE. DNA for the CDR3: TGTGCCAGCAGCCCCGGGGGGAGGACTAGTCAGCCCCAGCATTTT. Its protein is CASSPGGRTSQPQHF. The variable domain in full, completed from reference TRBV9 and TRBJ1-5, reads DSGVTQTPKHLITATGQRVTLRCSPRSGDLSVYWYQQSLDQGLQFLIQYYNGEERAKGNILERFSAQQFPDLHSELNLSSLELGDSALYFCASSPGGRTSQPQHFGDGTRLSIL.

V gene TRBV6-5 combines with J gene TRBJ2-5, with a weak D call TRBD1 (6 bases). The CDR3 consists of 14 residues. Trimming pared 1 base from V and 10 bases from J, leaving 16 bases between. From germline, CDR1 is MNHEY and CDR2 SVGAGI. CDR3 loop: CASSYYRVPRDQYF. DNA of the CDR3: TGTGCCAGCAGTTACTACAGGGTACCAAGAGACCAGTACTTC.

The chain is built from TRBV2 and TRBJ2-7; TRBD1 aligns across 8 bases. This CDR3 contains 13 residues. The germline V gene has CDR1 SNHLY and CDR2 FYNNEI. V dropped 8 bases and J dropped 6; count of bases not matched to a gene: 9. CDR3 sequence reads: CASRVSGTGEQYF. CDR3 DNA: TGTGCCAGCCGGGTATCCGGGACAGGCGAGCAGTACTTC.

This chain uses TRBV11-2 with TRBJ1-1, with a possible D match to TRBD1 (5 bases). V was trimmed by 5 bases and J by 3 bases, leaving 16 bases between them. CDR1 SGHAT and CDR2 FQNNGV come from the germline V gene. CDR3 length: 15 residues. The CDR3 DNA is TGTGCCAGCAGCCAAATAGGGCAGGGCTACACTGAAGCTTTCTTT. It translates to CASSQIGQGYTEAFF.

This chain links TRBV4-1 with TRBJ2-7; unclear D gene. Germline V lookup: CDR1 MGHRA, CDR2 YSYEKL. The CDR3 consists of 14 residues. Trimming left V 0 bases short and J 2 bases short, with 8 bases between. In DNA form, the CDR3 reads TGCGCCAGCAGCCAAGAGTTTCCCGCCTACGAGCAGTACTTC. It is translated as CASSQEFPAYEQYF.

The rearrangement uses TRBV10-3 and TRBJ1-1; D is ambiguous. V shed 3 bases and J shed 2 bases, with 13 bases lying between them. CDR3 size: 15 residues. Germline CDR1 is ENHRY and CDR2 is SYGVKD. This chain's CDR3 is CAISDVFMANTEAFF. For the CDR3, the DNA is TGTGCCATCAGTGACGTGTTTATGGCAAACACTGAAGCTTTCTTT.

This chain joins TRBV27 and TRBJ1-5; D ambiguous. Trimming pared 5 bases from V and 3 bases from J, leaving 8 bases between. There are 13 residues in the CDR3. Looked up from germline, CDR1 is MNHEY and CDR2 is SMNVEV (reference sequence). The CDR3 DNA reads TGTGCCAGCAGTAGATTAGTCAATCAGCCCCAGCATTTT. It yields the protein CASSRLVNQPQHF.

This rearrangement joins TRBV6-5 to TRBJ1-3; a weak D match, TRBD1 (5 bases). V was clipped by 6 bases and J by 0 bases, with 9 bases between them. Per germline, CDR1 MNHEY and CDR2 SVGAGI. The CDR3 is 14 amino acids. CDR3 loop: CASRRTYSGNTIYF. The CDR3 bases are TGTGCCAGCAGAAGGACATACTCTGGAAACACCATATATTTT.

This clone came up a few times. The J gene is TRBJ1-2, the V gene TRBV12-3 or TRBV12-4, with TRBD1 as a possible D gene (6 bases). This CDR3 has 12 amino acids. V gave up 6 bases and J gave up 8 bases, with 13 bases separating them. In DNA, the CDR3 is TGTGCCAGCAGATTAACAGACAGGGGCTACACCTTC. Residues: CASRLTDRGYTF.

In regard to this clone: The sample carries other DNA sequences with the same CDR3. The chain links TRBV5-1 to TRBJ1-5; the match to TRBD1 covers 8 bases. V lost 4 bases, J lost 5 bases, and 5 bases stayed unmatched. The CDR3 extends over 14 amino acids. The germline gives CDR1 SGHRS, CDR2 YFSETQ. CDR3 amino acids: CASSPGQGHQPQHF. In DNA form, the CDR3 reads TGCGCCAGCAGCCCCGGACAGGGCCATCAGCCCCAGCATTTT.

This clone has a single count. The chain couples TRBV5-4 to TRBJ2-7; 12 bases agree with TRBD2. This CDR3 has 15 residues. Unmatched junction bases numbered 2, after V lost 2 bases and J lost 2 bases. Germline CDR1 reads SGHNT; CDR2 reads YYREEE (reference sequence). The CDR3 loop is CASSFTSGGTYEQYF. In nucleotides, the CDR3 is TGTGCCAGCAGCTTCACTAGCGGGGGGACCTACGAGCAGTACTTC.

This clone has more than one count but fewer than ten. The CDR3 DNA reads TGCGCCAGCAGCCAAGATGCAAGGGGGTTTCAGCCCCAGCATTTT. Translating gives CASSQDARGFQPQHF. The gene calls are TRBV4-1 and TRBJ1-5; a weak D match, TRBD1 (6 bases). The CDR3 covers 15 residues. The V end lost 0 bases, the J end lost 6 bases, and 12 bases lay between the germline ends. The germline V gene has CDR1 MGHRA and CDR2 YSYEKL.

This rearrangement joins TRBV18 to TRBJ2-4; weak D call: TRBD1 (5 bases). In germline, CDR1 is KGHSH, CDR2 LQKENI. Trimming pared 4 bases from V and 0 bases from J, leaving 13 bases between. CDR3 length: 16 residues. CDR3 sequence reads: CASSRFPDRAKNIQYF. Here the CDR3 DNA reads TGTGCCAGCTCACGCTTCCCCGACAGAGCCAAAAACATTCAGTACTTC.

In the case of this clone: The sample has other DNA sequences that encode this CDR3 too. This chain links TRBV28 with TRBJ1-2, with D possibly matching TRBD1 (5 bases). This CDR3 is 12 amino acids long. Trimming left V 2 bases short and J 4 bases short, with 5 bases between. Germline CDR1 reads MDHEN; CDR2 reads SYDVKM. CDR3 bases: TGTGCCAGCAGTTTAAGGGGCTATGGCTACACCTTC. Its translation is CASSLRGYGYTF.

Points on this clone: This sample also contains other DNA sequences that code for the same CDR3. The CDR3 bases are TGTGCCAGCTCAGGGGACAGGAACACTGAAGCTTTCTTT. Residues: CASSGDRNTEAFF. The rearrangement links TRBV18 to TRBJ1-1; TRBD1 agrees at 7 bases. V trimming: 5 bases; J trimming: 1 base; junction bases outside the gene matches: 1. The CDR3 contains 13 residues. Per the germline V gene, CDR1 is KGHSH and CDR2 is LQKENI. The whole variable domain, remainder taken from reference TRBV18 and TRBJ1-1, is NAGVMQNPRHLVRRRGQEARLRCSPMKGHSHVYWYRQLPEEGLKFMVYLQKENIIDESGMPKERFSAEFPKEGPSILRIQQVVRGDSAAYFCASSGDRNTEAFFGQGTRLTVV.

This chain links TRBV7-2 with TRBJ2-3; D not resolved. Germline CDR1 and CDR2: SGHTA and FQGNSA. CDR3 length equals 14 residues. The germline V and J ends were trimmed by 0 bases and 1 base, with 5 bases remaining between them. CDR3 sequence: CASSLAGGTDTQYF. The CDR3, as DNA: TGTGCCAGCAGCTTAGCGGGCGGCACAGATACGCAGTATTTT.